This entry concerns a single T cell receptor (beta chain). The data originate from a study of blood T cell repertoires in COVID-19. CDR1 and CDR2 from the germline V gene are MDHEN and SYDVKM. The CDR3 is 12 amino acids. With V trimmed by 7 bases and J by 9 bases, 6 bases remained unmatched. In the authors' methods: Nucleated cell number was recorded as an estimate derived from reference gene primer amplification. Here immunoSEQ multiplex PCR was the method, and the copy in TCRdb shows in-frame clones only, minus some. The V and J calls and clone size are taken from that table; D and trimming were inferred from the DNA. The sample records 100,000 or so clones, approximately 92% being singletons.

The chain uses TRBV28 and TRBJ2-1; TRBD1 aligns across 7 bases. The specimen sequenced was peripheral blood. The clonotype comes from a man aged 45-65 years with active COVID-19. In DNA form, the CDR3 reads TGTGCCAGCACTTTCAGGGGGTCTGAGCAGTTCTTC. This translates into CASTFRGSEQFF.